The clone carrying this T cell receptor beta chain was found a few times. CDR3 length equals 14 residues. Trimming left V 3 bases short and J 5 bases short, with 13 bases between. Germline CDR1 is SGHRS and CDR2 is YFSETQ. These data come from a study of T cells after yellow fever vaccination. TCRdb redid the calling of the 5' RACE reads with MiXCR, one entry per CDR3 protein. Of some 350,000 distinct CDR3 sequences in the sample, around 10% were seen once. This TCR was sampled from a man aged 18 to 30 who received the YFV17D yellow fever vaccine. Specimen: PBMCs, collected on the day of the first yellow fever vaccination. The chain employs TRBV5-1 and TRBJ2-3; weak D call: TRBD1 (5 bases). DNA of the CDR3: TGCGCCAGCAGCTGGGTCCGACAGCAAGATACGCAGTATTTT. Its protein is CASSWVRQQDTQYF.